A selection of T cell receptor beta chains follows, all from one sample in a study of beta chain features in type 1 diabetes. The assay was immunoSEQ multiplex PCR, and TCRdb's table has in-frame clones only and misses some. The table includes 200,000 to 300,000 clones, roughly an eighth detected once. Source material: naive CD4+ T cells from blood. The source of these receptors is a middle-aged woman in good health. CDR3s include the opening cysteine and the closing phenylalanine or tryptophan. The D gene is left open where the match is weak. Some rows have no size entry. The others give once, few or many, or a class for an expanded clone.

few	TRBV11-2	TRBJ2-7	.	CASSLVPASYEQYF	TGTGCCAGCAGCTTAGTTCCAGCTAGCTACGAGCAGTACTTC
few	TRBV9	TRBJ2-1	TRBD2	CASSAEILAGARYNEQFF	TGTGCCAGCAGCGCCGAGATACTAGCGGGGGCTAGATACAATGAGCAGTTCTTC
few	TRBV18	TRBJ1-3	.	CASSPPASGNTIYF	TGTGCCAGCTCACCACCAGCCTCTGGAAACACCATATATTTT
.	TRBV5-1	TRBJ1-1	TRBD1	CASSLTGTGANTEAFF	TGCGCCAGCAGCTTGACCGGGACAGGGGCGAACACTGAAGCTTTCTTT
few	TRBV7-6	TRBJ1-2	.	CASSFRLEGDGYTF	TGTGCCAGCAGCTTTCGGTTAGAGGGGGATGGCTACACCTTC
few	TRBV6-6	TRBJ2-5	TRBD1	CASSPGQGGSQYF	TGTGCCAGCAGCCCGGGACAGGGGGGGTCCCAGTACTTC
.	TRBV28	TRBJ2-3	TRBD1	CANRDRDTDTQYF	TGTGCCAACCGGGACAGGGACACAGATACGCAGTATTTT
few	TRBV4-1	TRBJ2-5	.	CASSPTSQETQYF	TGCGCCAGCAGCCCGACTAGTCAAGAGACCCAGTACTTC
few	TRBV6-5	TRBJ1-1	.	CASSYSERGTEAFF	TGTGCCAGCAGTTACTCGGAGAGAGGGACTGAAGCTTTCTTT
.	TRBV12-5	TRBJ2-3	TRBD2	CASGYGGGRGTDTQYF	TGTGCTAGTGGTTATGGCGGGGGGAGAGGCACAGATACGCAGTATTTT
few	TRBV14	TRBJ2-3	.	CASSQVGAITDTQYF	TGTGCCAGCAGCCAAGTAGGAGCCATCACAGATACGCAGTATTTT
.	TRBV6-5	TRBJ2-1	.	CASSSVIPYNEQFF	TGTGCCAGCAGTTCAGTGATCCCCTACAATGAGCAGTTCTTC
.	TRBV5-6	TRBJ2-7	.	CASSLQTYEQYF	TGTGCCAGCAGCTTGCAAACCTACGAGCAGTACTTC
few	TRBV7-6	TRBJ2-7	.	CASSLVAGDNYEQYF	TGTGCCAGCAGCTTAGTGGCAGGGGATAACTACGAGCAGTACTTC
.	TRBV7-2	TRBJ1-4	TRBD1	CASSLASPGQAYEKLFF	TGTGCCAGCAGCTTAGCCTCACCGGGACAGGCCTATGAAAAACTGTTTTTT
.	TRBV6-4	TRBJ1-4	.	CASSDGSTNEKLFF	TGTGCCAGCAGTGACGGGAGTACTAATGAAAAACTGTTTTTT
.	TRBV6-6	TRBJ1-1	TRBD1	CASRIGQGNTEAFF	TGTGCCAGCAGGATAGGACAGGGCAACACTGAAGCTTTCTTT
few	TRBV2	TRBJ2-2	TRBD2	CASNLPGLVSSGELFF	TGTGCCAGCAACTTACCGGGACTAGTGTCGTCCGGGGAGCTGTTTTTT
few	TRBV9	TRBJ1-5	TRBD1	CASSETGSDQPQHF	TGTGCCAGCAGTGAGACAGGGTCGGATCAGCCCCAGCATTTT
few	TRBV27	TRBJ2-7	.	CAARSGLTSYEQYF	TGTGCCGCGCGGAGCGGGCTTACCTCCTACGAGCAGTACTTC
few	TRBV6-5	TRBJ2-3	TRBD2	CASSYSTAGGHGTQYF	TGTGCCAGCAGTTACTCGACAGCGGGGGGCCATGGTACGCAGTATTTT
.	TRBV18	TRBJ1-1	.	CASSSGHPNTEAFF	TGTGCCAGCTCTTCGGGACACCCGAACACTGAAGCTTTCTTT
.	TRBV7-2	TRBJ1-1	TRBD1	CASSLTGGTEAFF	TGTGCCAGCAGCTTAACAGGGGGTACTGAAGCTTTCTTT
few	TRBV5-1	TRBJ2-1	.	CASSLHYDNEQFF	TGCGCCAGCAGCTTACACTACGACAATGAGCAGTTCTTC
.	TRBV5-4	TRBJ1-2	.	CASSQERSANYGYTF	TGTGCCAGCAGCCAAGAGAGGTCAGCTAACTATGGCTACACCTTC